One sample yielded the 7 T cell receptor beta chains listed below, sequenced in a study of T cell repertoires in aging, cancer and after chemotherapy. The template was genomic DNA from peripheral blood, not RNA. TRB rearrangements spanning V, D and J were amplified using mixed TRB-A/B primers. TCRdb called the multiplex PCR reads again in MiXCR, with one record for every CDR3 protein. The sample has about 17,000 distinct CDR3 sequences; about 50% are singletons. Material: blood. The receptors here all came from a human donor in good health.

The rearrangement joins TRBV30 to TRBJ1-5; D might be TRBD1 (6 bases). Deletions cut 2 bases from V and 6 bases from J, with 14 bases between. The CDR3 has 14 residues. Germline loops: CDR1 GTSNPN, CDR2 SVGIG (reference sequence). The CDR3 loop reads CAWSYGGPTQPQHF. CDR3 coding DNA: TGTGCCTGGAGTTACGGGGGGCCAACTCAGCCCCAGCATTTT. Together with reference TRBV30 and TRBJ1-5, the CDR3 gives the full variable domain: SQTIHQWPATLVQPVGSPLSLECTVEGTSNPNLYWYRQAAGRGLQLLFYSVGIGQISSEVPQNLSASRPQDRQFILSSKKLLLSDSGFYLCAWSYGGPTQPQHFGDGTRLSIL.

This clonotype is labeled as medium-sized. V usage is TRBV29-1 and J usage is TRBJ2-5; possible D gene TRBD1, 6 bases. The length of the CDR3 is 12 residues. In germline, CDR1 is SQVTM, CDR2 ANQGSEA. Trimming took off 5 bases at V and 5 bases at J, with 12 bases between the two ends. The CDR3 nucleotides are TGCAGCGTTACCTACAGGGACGAGACCCAGTACTTC. Its translation is CSVTYRDETQYF.

This clonotype has only one observation. The chain links TRBV6-2 or TRBV6-3 to TRBJ2-7, with 11 bases fitting TRBD2. This CDR3 region has 12 residues. V trimming: 6 bases; J trimming: 7 bases; junction bases outside the gene matches: 2. The germline V gene has CDR1 MNHEY and CDR2 SVGEGT. In nucleotides, the CDR3 is TGTGCCAGCAGCAGACTAGCGGGGGAGCAGTACTTC. Encoded protein: CASSRLAGEQYF.

The rearrangement uses TRBV6-2 or TRBV6-3 and TRBJ1-1; 9 nucleotides match TRBD1. V shed 0 bases and J 4 bases; nucleotides not matched to a gene: 0. Germline V gives CDR1 MNHEY, CDR2 SVGEGT. There are 14 residues in the CDR3. This CDR3 is CASSYSGQGTEAFF. For the CDR3, the DNA is TGTGCCAGCAGTTACTCGGGACAGGGCACTGAAGCTTTCTTT.

The chain is built from TRBV6-5 and TRBJ1-6; a possible D gene is TRBD1 (5 bases). Trimming removed 10 bases from V and 7 bases from J, with 20 bases in between. The CDR3 has 15 residues. Germline lookup yields CDR1 MNHEY and CDR2 SVGAGI. In DNA, the CDR3 is TGTGCCAAACCTGCCCCCCCGTGGGGGAATTCACCCCTCCACTTT. It translates to CAKPAPPWGNSPLHF.

This rearrangement joins TRBV19 to TRBJ1-4, with 7 bases matching TRBD1. Germline loops: CDR1 LNHDA, CDR2 SQIVND (reference sequence). The CDR3 has 13 amino acids. The trim removed 7 bases at V and 2 bases at J, leaving 1 base unmatched. Here the CDR3 DNA reads TGTGCCAGTAAAGGGGGCACTAATGAAAAACTGTTTTTT. This translates into CASKGGTNEKLFF.

V gene TRBV18 combines with J gene TRBJ2-2; tentative D call: TRBD2 (5 bases). This CDR3 is built from 16 residues. Per the germline V gene, CDR1 is KGHSH and CDR2 is LQKENI. Trimming stripped 3 bases from V and 4 bases from J, with 15 bases between. CDR3 amino acids: CASSPRTRATTGELFF. CDR3 nucleotide sequence: TGTGCCAGCTCACCGAGGACGAGGGCGACCACCGGGGAGCTGTTTTTT.